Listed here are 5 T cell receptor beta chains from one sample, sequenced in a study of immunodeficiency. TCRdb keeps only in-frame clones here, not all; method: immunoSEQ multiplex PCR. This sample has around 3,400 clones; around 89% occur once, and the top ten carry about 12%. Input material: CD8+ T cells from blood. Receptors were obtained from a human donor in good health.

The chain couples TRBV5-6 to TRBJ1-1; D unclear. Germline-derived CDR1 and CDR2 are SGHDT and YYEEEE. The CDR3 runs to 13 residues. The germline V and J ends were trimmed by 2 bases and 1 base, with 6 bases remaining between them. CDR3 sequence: CASSLIANTEAFF. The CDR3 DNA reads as TGTGCCAGCAGCTTAATCGCGAACACTGAAGCTTTCTTT.

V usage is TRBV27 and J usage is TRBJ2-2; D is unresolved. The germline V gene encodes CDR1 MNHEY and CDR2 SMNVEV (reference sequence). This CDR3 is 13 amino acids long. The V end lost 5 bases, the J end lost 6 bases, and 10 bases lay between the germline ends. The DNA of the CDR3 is TGTGCCAGCAGTATACAGAAGCCCGGGGAGCTGTTTTTT. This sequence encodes CASSIQKPGELFF.

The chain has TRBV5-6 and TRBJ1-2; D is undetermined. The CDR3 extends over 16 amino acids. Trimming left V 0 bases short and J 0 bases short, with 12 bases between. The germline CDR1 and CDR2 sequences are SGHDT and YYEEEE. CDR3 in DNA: TGTGCCAGCAGCTTGGGAAGGGCCGGAGCTAACTATGGCTACACCTTC. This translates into CASSLGRAGANYGYTF. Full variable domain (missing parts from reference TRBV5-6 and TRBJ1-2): DAGVTQSPTHLIKTRGQQVTLRCSPKSGHDTVSWYQQALGQGPQFIFQYYEEEERQRGNFPDRFSGHQFPNYSSELNVNALLLGDSALYLCASSLGRAGANYGYTFGSGTRLTVV.

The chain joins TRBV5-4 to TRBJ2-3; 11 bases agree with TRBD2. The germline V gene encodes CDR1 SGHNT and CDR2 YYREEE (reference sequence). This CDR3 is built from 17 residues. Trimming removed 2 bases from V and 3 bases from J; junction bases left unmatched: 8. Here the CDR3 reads CASSFSGGASFTDTQYF. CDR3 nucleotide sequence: TGTGCCAGCAGCTTTAGCGGGGGGGCCAGTTTTACAGATACGCAGTATTTT.

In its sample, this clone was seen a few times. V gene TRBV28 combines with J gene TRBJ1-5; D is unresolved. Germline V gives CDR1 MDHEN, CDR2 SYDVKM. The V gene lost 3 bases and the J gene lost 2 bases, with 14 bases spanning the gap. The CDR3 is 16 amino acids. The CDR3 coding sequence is TGTGCCAGCAGTTTCCTTGATAATTGGGGCAATCAGCCCCAGCATTTT. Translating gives CASSFLDNWGNQPQHF.